This T cell receptor beta chain was captured in a study of post-analysis software for immune sequencing data. Study at large: Patients had relapsing-remitting, secondary progressive or progressive-relapsing multiple sclerosis; some lacked subtype. Whole-study findings and limits: In patients, a few TRBV segments were more frequent than in controls, with TRBV5-6, TRBV5-1 and TRBV20-1 among them.

Unique molecular identifiers had been added to the TCR beta cDNA libraries. TCRdb recomputed calls from the PCR reads with MiXCR, one row per CDR3 protein. This sample has around 770,000 distinct CDR3 sequences, with around 42% found just once. In germline, CDR1 is SGHTA, CDR2 FQGTGA. The trim removed 2 bases at V and 5 bases at J, leaving 7 bases unmatched. The CDR3 is 15 residues long. A word on this clonotype: The antigen is unknown.

The TCR was taken from a girl between 5 and 17 years old with multiple sclerosis. The rearrangement uses TRBV7-3 and TRBJ2-7, with TRBD1 identical over 9 bases. The specimen was blood. CDR3 region: CASSLHGQGMDEQYF. For the CDR3, the DNA is TGTGCCAGCAGCTTACACGGACAGGGGATGGACGAGCAGTACTTC. The whole variable domain, remainder taken from reference TRBV7-3 and TRBJ2-7, is GAGVSQTPSNKVTEKGKYVELRCDPISGHTALYWYRQSLGQGPEFLIYFQGTGAADDSGLPNDRFFAVRPEGSVSTLKIQRTERGDSAVYLCASSLHGQGMDEQYFGPGTRLTVT.